This entry describes one T cell receptor beta chain. No cognate antigen has been identified for it. No clone much larger than this one lies a single base away; base qualities are absent. Library preparation employed PCR. These reads were obtained on an Illumina HiSeq 2500. To reduce PCR and sequencing biases, unique molecular identifiers were incorporated into the TCR beta cDNA libraries. Per 1 to 10 million input T cells, some 500,000 cDNA molecules were obtained, such that each molecule approximated one T cell. The same protocol used for the earlier healthy control dataset was applied to prepare and sequence the patient libraries. Within a given batch, samples were prepared together, multiplexed and sequenced on the same HiSeq lane. The paper's processing steps were these. MIGEC handled the raw barcoded reads, throwing out single-read molecular identifier groups before consensus assembly and CDR3 extraction. VDJtools was used for post-analysis of the clonotype tables, and diversity was normalized by down-sampling every dataset to the size of the smallest sample. In repertoire overlap clustering, CDR3 amino acid sequences, but not nucleotide sequences, were matched to correct batch-related cross-sample contamination. TCRdb reanalyzed the raw reads on its own, using fastp at Q25 for trimming and MiXCR for clone calling, and kept in-frame beta chains. Every CDR3 protein is listed once, alongside the most common genes and DNA of its rows. The V and J calls and clone size come from TCRdb's table, not from the authors' own analysis. In this sample the table shows over 300,000 distinct CDR3 sequences, less than 40% of which occur a single time. Together, the top ten hold 13% of the sample.

Taken from the germline V gene, the CDR1 and CDR2 loops are MNHEY and SVGEGT. A distance of 14 bases separates the germline ends of V and J, which lose 2 bases and 7 bases respectively. The CDR3 measures 15 amino acids from cysteine to phenylalanine. Only the CDR3 region is kept as DNA, spanning 45 bases read in frame from base 1. The entry originates in a study of post-analysis software for immune sequencing data (dated by TCRdb to about 2015). General notes on the study: Disease courses on record covered relapsing-remitting, secondary progressive and progressive-relapsing multiple sclerosis, though some patients had no subtype annotation. A subset of samples was prepared in parallel using single-end sample barcoding, then pooled and co-amplified after Illumina adapter ligation. The patient repertoires were set against about eleven previously published healthy control repertoires from donors whose ages ranged from roughly 6 to 27 years. Study-level results and caveats: Normalized Chao1 diversity was significantly lower in multiple sclerosis patients than controls, suggesting substantial peripheral T-cell clonal expansion. Strong co-clustering of samples prepared in the same batch was shown by direct clustering with F measure, prompting a batch-effect correction. The multiple sclerosis patient group was slightly younger than the control group. Patients showed significantly higher frequencies than controls for five TRBV segments, among them TRBV5-6, TRBV5-1 and TRBV20-1.

To demonstrate the VDJtools post-analysis software, the study profiled TCR beta repertoires from the peripheral blood of about 13 young patients with multiple sclerosis. Multiple sclerosis patients were children and adolescents aged about 6 to 15 years. Sequencing used blood. The receptor's source is a girl aged 10-17 years with multiple sclerosis. The chain links TRBV6-2 or TRBV6-3 with TRBJ1-4; a weak D assignment points to TRBD1 (5 bases agree). The nucleotides read TGTGCCAGCAGTTACGGGAGGGGATCAACTGAAAAACTGTTTTTT. The translation is CASSYGRGSTEKLFF.